Ten or more counts support the clone carrying this TCR beta chain. Its antigen is unidentified. The data were obtained in a study of tumor-infiltrating lymphocytes in primary liver carcinoma. Findings of the study overall: It was in tumors, not blood, that the top-250-clone fraction was significantly higher (p = 0.039).

Between 20 and 30 mg of unsorted bulk tissue served as the source from which RNA and DNA were co-extracted. Making TCR beta cDNA involved 400 to 600 ng total RNA and a constant-region primer. Three nested multiplex PCR rounds of slightly modified ARM-PCR generated TCR beta libraries. One entry per CDR3 protein, called by TCRdb with MiXCR from the multiplex PCR reads. The sample shows 80,000 or so distinct CDR3 sequences, over 55% of them seen only once. Specimen: liver tumor tissue from sampling region 4. Subset noted: tumor region T4, right-lateral pole. The TCR was taken from a woman aged 55-75 years with primary liver carcinoma and hepatitis B virus infection.

The CDR3 sequence: CASSLERGSTEAFF. The CDR3 region has the DNA TGCGCCAGCAGCTTGGAACGGGGAAGCACTGAAGCTTTCTTT. The V gene is TRBV5-1, the J gene TRBJ1-1; D unresolved. The germline gives CDR1 SGHRS, CDR2 YFSETQ. The CDR3 has 14 amino acids. The germline V and J ends were trimmed by 0 bases and 4 bases, with 10 bases remaining between them.